Following are 28 T cell receptor beta chains from one sample sequenced in a study of cytomegalovirus exposure and HLA in healthy donors. The PCR ran on 60 Vbeta and 13 Jbeta primers. Measured with immunoSEQ multiplex PCR; TCRdb has only the in-frame clones, and not every one. This repertoire shows roughly 120,000 clones, 74% found once; its top ten account for around 4%. The sample comprised PBMCs. These TCRs come from a woman between 45 and 65 years old in good health and CMV-seropositive.

This clone occurred a few times. The DNA for the CDR3 is TGTGCCAGCAGCTTAGAACGGGACTTGGGAAGGACCCAGTACTTC. Translated: CASSLERDLGRTQYF. This chain joins TRBV5-4 and TRBJ2-5; maybe TRBD2 (6 bases). Germline V gene data show CDR1 as SGHNT and CDR2 as YYREEE (reference sequence). This CDR3 is 15 amino acids long. V lost 2 bases, J lost 7 bases, and 18 bases lay in between.

Here the CDR3 reads CASSSGQGYNSPLHF. CDR3 bases: TGTGCCAGCAGTTCAGGACAGGGCTATAATTCACCCCTCCACTTT. The rearrangement links TRBV7-2 to TRBJ1-6, with 8 bases lining up with TRBD1. After removal of 6 bases from V and 3 bases from J, the junction contained 4 bases not matched to a gene. This CDR3 is built from 15 residues. CDR1 and CDR2 from the germline V gene are SGHTA and FQGNSA. Full variable domain (outside the CDR3, taken from reference TRBV7-2 and TRBJ1-6): GAGVSQSPSNKVTEKGKDVELRCDPISGHTALYWYRQSLGQGLEFLIYFQGNSAPDKSGLPSDRFSAERTGGSVSTLTIQRTQQEDSAVYLCASSSGQGYNSPLHFGNGTRLTVT.

The chain employs TRBV7-2 and TRBJ2-4, with 10 bases that match TRBD1. In germline, CDR1 is SGHTA, CDR2 FQGNSA. Losses at the gene ends were 6 bases for V and 8 bases for J; bases not matched to a gene: 10. This CDR3 is 15 amino acids long. CDR3 amino acids: CASSSSTGGQYIQYF. CDR3 in DNA: TGTGCCAGCAGTTCCTCGACAGGGGGCCAGTACATTCAGTACTTC. Based on the CDR3 plus reference TRBV7-2 and TRBJ2-4, the full variable domain is GAGVSQSPSNKVTEKGKDVELRCDPISGHTALYWYRQSLGQGLEFLIYFQGNSAPDKSGLPSDRFSAERTGGSVSTLTIQRTQQEDSAVYLCASSSSTGGQYIQYFGAGTRLSVL.

This clone was counted a single time. This chain joins TRBV18 and TRBJ1-1; D remains ambiguous. The CDR3 runs to 13 residues. CDR1 and CDR2 from the germline V gene are KGHSH and LQKENI. The ends were cut back, 5 bases at V and 2 bases at J, with 9 bases in the middle. CDR3 nucleotide sequence: TGTGCCAGCTCAGCCCCAGTCAACACTGAAGCTTTCTTT. Protein sequence: CASSAPVNTEAFF. The full variable domain, in which reference TRBV18 and TRBJ1-1 provide the parts outside the CDR3, is NAGVMQNPRHLVRRRGQEARLRCSPMKGHSHVYWYRQLPEEGLKFMVYLQKENIIDESGMPKERFSAEFPKEGPSILRIQQVVRGDSAAYFCASSAPVNTEAFFGQGTRLTVV.

This clone was detected only a few times. This chain connects TRBV2 to TRBJ1-5, with 9 positions matching TRBD1. Germline loops: CDR1 SNHLY, CDR2 FYNNEI. The J segment lost 4 bases and the V segment lost 7 bases, leaving 8 bases of the junction unmatched. The length of the CDR3 is 15 residues. CDR3 sequence reads: CASTAGQGWNQPQHF. CDR3 in DNA: TGTGCCAGCACAGCCGGACAGGGGTGGAATCAGCCCCAGCATTTT.

The chain recombines TRBV27 with TRBJ1-2, with a weak D call TRBD1 (6 bases). Per the germline V gene, CDR1 is MNHEY and CDR2 is SMNVEV (reference sequence). The CDR3 spans 14 residues. V was pared by 6 bases and J by 8 bases, with 19 bases between. CDR3 sequence reads: CASRRPGVGSGYTF. CDR3 nucleotide sequence: TGTGCCAGCAGAAGACCAGGGGTTGGGAGCGGCTACACCTTC.

This clone has more than one count but fewer than ten. The chain links TRBV4-3 to TRBJ1-4; 11 positions agree with TRBD1. CDR1 and CDR2 from the germline V gene are LGHNA and YSLEER. This CDR3 spans 17 amino acids. The V and J ends lost 1 base and 0 bases, in that order; junction bases with no gene match: 1. DNA of the CDR3: TGCGCCAGCAGCCAAGGGACAGGGGGCCCAACTAATGAAAAACTGTTTTTT. Encoded protein: CASSQGTGGPTNEKLFF.

Worth noting for this clone: An end of the junction does not agree with germline; a read error may underlie this. V and J are TRBV2 and TRBJ1-6; the D is unclear. CDR1 is SNHLY, CDR2 FYNNEI, per germline. The CDR3 totals 11 residues. The CDR3 DNA reads TGTGCCAGCAGTGAAAATTCTCCCCTCCACTTT. This encodes CASSENSPLHF.

The chain links TRBV7-9 to TRBJ2-3; TRBD1 matches 10 bases. J was trimmed by 0 bases and V by 4 bases; bases with no gene match: 1. This CDR3 spans 15 amino acids. Germline V lookup: CDR1 SEHNR, CDR2 FQNEAQ (reference sequence). CDR3 amino acids: CASSSDRGSTDTQYF. CDR3 bases: TGTGCCAGCAGCTCGGACAGGGGGAGCACAGATACGCAGTATTTT.

The CDR3 region is CASSPGLGQGGNTIYF. CDR3 DNA: TGTGCCAGCAGCCCCGGCCTGGGACAGGGGGGAAACACCATATATTTT. This sequence joins TRBV9 and TRBJ1-3; 10 bases line up with TRBD1. The CDR3 extends over 16 amino acids. The V segment lost 4 bases and the J segment 4 bases; nucleotides outside the gene matches: 8. CDR1 is SGDLS, CDR2 YYNGEE, per germline. The full variable domain, in which reference TRBV9 and TRBJ1-3 provide the parts outside the CDR3, is DSGVTQTPKHLITATGQRVTLRCSPRSGDLSVYWYQQSLDQGLQFLIQYYNGEERAKGNILERFSAQQFPDLHSELNLSSLELGDSALYFCASSPGLGQGGNTIYFGEGSWLTVV.

In its sample, this clone was seen a few times. The chain joins TRBV10-3 to TRBJ1-5, with 7 bases identical to TRBD1. This CDR3 has 17 amino acids. The ends lost 6 bases at V and 0 bases at J; junction bases unmatched: 11. Germline assignment: CDR1 ENHRY and CDR2 SYGVKD. DNA of the CDR3: TGTGCCATCAGAGAGGGGGCAGATTCGAATAGCAATCAGCCCCAGCATTTT. It specifies CAIREGADSNSNQPQHF.

The J gene is TRBJ2-7, the V gene TRBV6-1, with D perhaps matching TRBD1 (6 bases). Trimming pared 1 base from V and 1 base from J, leaving 14 bases between. This CDR3 spans 16 amino acids. Germline CDR1 reads MNHNS; CDR2 reads SASEGT. CDR3 in DNA: TGTGCCAGCAGTGAAGGGATCCTGACAGGATCCTACGAGCAGTACTTC. As protein: CASSEGILTGSYEQYF.

The genes are TRBV19 and TRBJ2-7; 9 bases align to TRBD1. CDR1 LNHDA and CDR2 SQIVND come from the germline V gene (reference sequence). This CDR3 region has 13 residues. Germline trimming cut 7 bases from V and 3 bases from J; bases unmatched to any gene: 4. The CDR3 DNA follows: TGTGCCAGTAAACAGGGGGCTGGCTACGAGCAGTACTTC. This sequence encodes CASKQGAGYEQYF.

This clone was seen once. The rearrangement uses TRBV5-6 and TRBJ2-2; TRBD1 might be the D (6 bases). The CDR3 length is 14 residues. Germline V CDR1 and CDR2: SGHDT, YYEEEE. The ends were cut back, 3 bases at V and 3 bases at J, with 9 bases in the middle. The DNA of the CDR3 is TGTGCCAGCAGCTGGGACACTTACACCGGGGAGCTGTTTTTT. This encodes CASSWDTYTGELFF.

This rearrangement joins TRBV10-1 to TRBJ2-2, with 11 bases matching TRBD1. CDR1 WNHNN and CDR2 SYGVQD come from the germline V gene (reference sequence). Trimming at V came to 6 bases and at J to 7 bases, leaving 10 bases not matched to a gene. CDR3 length: 16 amino acids. Here the CDR3 DNA reads TGCGCCAGCAGCGATCCGGACAGGGGGCTTGGCGGGGAGCTGTTTTTT. Protein: CASSDPDRGLGGELFF.

This clone was found a few times. The V and J genes are TRBV11-2 and TRBJ2-3; 12 positions match TRBD2. The germline CDR1 and CDR2 sequences are SGHAT and FQNNGV. The CDR3 runs 15 residues. The junction had 5 bases not matched to a gene; V was cut back by 6 bases and J by 4 bases. The CDR3 nucleotides read TGTGCCAGCAGAATACTAGCGGGGGGCCCAGATACGCAGTATTTT. Translation: CASRILAGGPDTQYF.

In this sample, this clone turned up a few times. This rearrangement joins TRBV6-5 to TRBJ1-2, with a possible D match to TRBD1 (5 bases). V lost 6 bases and J 3 bases, leaving 14 bases between the germline ends. This CDR3 is 14 amino acids long. CDR1 and CDR2 (germline): MNHEY, SVGAGI. This CDR3 is CASSRIGGDYGYTF. In nucleotides, the CDR3 is TGTGCCAGCAGCCGAATCGGGGGAGACTATGGCTACACCTTC.

This sequence joins TRBV19 and TRBJ2-3; TRBD1 matches at 7 bases. Germline V gene data show CDR1 as LNHDA and CDR2 as SQIVND (reference sequence). Trimming took 9 bases from V and 3 from J; bases not matched to a gene: 12. The CDR3 covers 15 residues. CDR3 loop: CASAPLQGFTDTQYF. The CDR3, as DNA: TGTGCCAGCGCCCCTCTACAGGGGTTTACAGATACGCAGTATTTT.

This clone was seen once. This sequence joins TRBV6-1 and TRBJ2-3, with D perhaps matching TRBD2 (5 bases). This CDR3 has 15 amino acids. CDR1 and CDR2 (germline): MNHNS, SASEGT. V gave up 3 bases and J gave up 2 bases, with 12 bases separating them. For the CDR3, the DNA is TGTGCCAGCAGTGACTCCCGGGAATACACAGATACGCAGTATTTT. It yields the protein CASSDSREYTDTQYF.

The chain has TRBV25-1 and TRBJ1-4, with a possible D match to TRBD1 (6 bases). The CDR3 consists of 16 residues. The V gene's germline CDR1 is MGHDK and CDR2 SYGVNS. Between the trimmed V and J ends, which lost 0 bases and 3 bases, there was a span of 11 bases. For the CDR3, the DNA is TGTGCCAGCAGTGAATACGGGGGGCTGGCTAATGAAAAACTGTTTTTT. Its protein is CASSEYGGLANEKLFF. The entire variable domain, with the rest obtained from reference TRBV25-1 and TRBJ1-4, is as follows: EADIYQTPRYLVIGTGKKITLECSQTMGHDKMYWYQQDPGMELHLIHYSYGVNSTEKGDLSSESTVSRIRTEHFPLTLESARPSHTSQYLCASSEYGGLANEKLFFGSGTQLSVL.

The rearrangement uses TRBV18 and TRBJ2-7; weak D call: TRBD1 (5 bases). Trimming pared 0 bases from V and 4 bases from J, leaving 13 bases between. Germline V gene sequence: CDR1 KGHSH, CDR2 LQKENI. The length of the CDR3 is 15 residues. The CDR3 DNA follows: TGTGCCAGCTCACCACCGGGGCAGGGTGCGTACGAGCAGTACTTC. It translates to CASSPPGQGAYEQYF.

A word on this clone: The germline gene is not matched at one end of the junction; a read error may be the cause. Other DNA sequences in the sample encode the same CDR3. The chain links TRBV7-9 to TRBJ2-1; 9 positions agree with TRBD2. Germline CDR1 and CDR2: SEHNR and FQNEAQ (reference sequence). The CDR3 has 17 residues. The CDR3 bases are TGTGCTAGCAGCTCTTTCCTCGGGGCTAGCGGGGTTCATGAGCAGTTCTTC. It specifies CASSSFLGASGVHEQFF. Full variable domain (missing parts from reference TRBV7-9 and TRBJ2-1): DTGVSQNPRHKITKRGQNVTFRCDPISEHNRLYWYRQTLGQGPEFLTYFQNEAQLEKSRLLSDRFSAERPKGSFSTLEIQRTEQGDSAMYLCASSSFLGASGVHEQFFGPGTRLTVL.

V and J are TRBV2 and TRBJ2-1; the match to TRBD2 covers 8 bases. V was pared by 9 bases and J by 7 bases, with 5 bases of the junction left unmatched. Germline lookup yields CDR1 SNHLY and CDR2 FYNNEI. The CDR3 spans 12 residues. The chain's CDR3 is CASRGGGNEQFF. Written as DNA, the CDR3 is TGTGCCAGTCGGGGGGGCGGGAATGAGCAGTTCTTC.

This clone was counted only a few times. V and J are TRBV19 and TRBJ1-4, with no clear D. CDR1 LNHDA and CDR2 SQIVND come from the germline V gene (reference sequence). The CDR3 sequence is 14 residues long. Trimming pared 11 bases from V and 4 bases from J, leaving 17 bases between. The CDR3 loop reads CARWPSPNNEKLFF. The CDR3 bases are TGTGCCCGATGGCCGTCCCCAAATAATGAAAAACTGTTTTTT.

The chain couples TRBV25-1 to TRBJ2-3, with 8 bases aligning to TRBD1. Germline assignment: CDR1 MGHDK and CDR2 SYGVNS. The CDR3 has 15 amino acids. V lost 3 bases, J lost 1 base, and 3 bases stayed unmatched. CDR3 sequence reads: CASSDLGQGTDTQYF. For the CDR3, the DNA is TGTGCCAGCAGTGATTTGGGACAGGGCACAGATACGCAGTATTTT.

The rearrangement joins TRBV9 to TRBJ2-6; 9 bases map to TRBD1. Germline CDR1 and CDR2: SGDLS and YYNGEE. The CDR3 length is 19 residues. Unmatched junction bases numbered 10, after V lost 3 bases and J lost 0 bases. CDR3 in amino acids: CASSAGRTGADSGANVLTF. CDR3 DNA: TGTGCCAGCAGCGCCGGAAGGACAGGGGCAGACTCTGGGGCCAACGTCCTGACTTTC.

V is TRBV19 and J is TRBJ2-5; 11 bases are a match to TRBD1. There are 14 residues in the CDR3. Germline lookup yields CDR1 LNHDA and CDR2 SQIVND (reference sequence). V dropped 5 bases and J dropped 5; count of bases not matched to a gene: 4. CDR3 coding DNA: TGTGCCAGTAGTCAGGACAGGGGGCGTGAGACCCAGTACTTC. Protein: CASSQDRGRETQYF.

The sample holds a few counts of this clone. The J gene is TRBJ2-7, the V gene TRBV27; TRBD1 agrees at 7 bases. CDR1 is MNHEY and CDR2 is SMNVEV in the germline V gene (reference sequence). The CDR3 consists of 15 residues. V lost 5 bases to trimming and J lost 2 bases; unmatched junction nucleotides: 9. The CDR3 coding sequence is TGTGCCAGCAGTCGAAGCCGACAGGGTCCCTACGAGCAGTACTTC. It encodes CASSRSRQGPYEQYF.